What follows is one T cell receptor (beta chain) and its context. This clone was detected only a few times. No antigen is known for it. Base quality data are lacking; no much larger clone is found one base away. The record originates from a study of blood T cell repertoires in COVID-19 (dated by TCRdb to the early 2020s). Context from the whole study: The collaborator samples originated in the United States, Italy and Spain and spanned the acute and convalescent phases of COVID-19. Sample metadata almost always included a de-identified subject ID, COVID-19 status, age in years and sex. Deeply sampled blood TCRbeta repertoires from subjects exposed to, actively infected with, or recovered from COVID-19 were included in the dataset. The material from the prospective study consisted of cDNA or gDNA derived from T cells, B-cell-depleted T cells, or PBMCs. The samples were drawn from two sources: the first 160 participants of the ongoing ImmuneRACE study, and 1,254 subjects contributed by 6 global collaborators. A freely available public database, intended as a resource for researchers studying the immune response to SARS-CoV-2, is where the repertoires were released. Where available, HLA class I and class II types were obtained from metadata supplied by the sample provider rather than from assay-based typing.

TCRbeta CDR3 regions were amplified from genomic DNA using the immunoSEQ Assay, a bias-controlled multiplex PCR. In the paper's pipeline: Nucleated cell counts per sample were estimated from amplification of reference gene primers within the assay. To quantify the absolute abundance of each unique TCRbeta CDR3 rearrangement, sequence reads were collapsed and filtered. For each sample, productive Simpson clonality was calculated as the square root of Simpson's diversity index across productive rearrangements. Sourced from immuneACCESS, this table was stored by TCRdb with only in-frame sequences that have V and J called. A share of the clones is absent; for the studies checked, an unresolved V gene accounts for under half, and the remainder has no known explanation. V, J and clone size reflect that table, while D and trimming were determined from the DNA. The sample records 150,000 to 200,000 clones, less than 90% of which are singletons. Roughly 24% of the sample is in the top ten clones.

Each collaborating institution followed its own protocols to collect whole blood in K2EDTA tubes. Collaborator samples were shipped for TCRbeta analysis as frozen whole blood, isolated PBMCs, or DNA extracted from either sample type. The CDR3 sequence holds 16 residues, the cysteine and phenylalanine included. CDR3 DNA is the only sequence kept; it has 48 bases, read in frame from the first base. The CDR1 and CDR2 encoded by the germline V gene (reference sequence) are MNHEY and SMNVEV. The junction shows trimming of 1 base on V and 7 bases on J, and the gene matches do not reach 7 bases of it. The full study reports these points: Clinical and demographic metadata were provided uncurated, with the amount varying by source and participant.

Sample: peripheral blood. The sequence derives from a man aged 55 to 70 with acute or convalescent COVID-19. In this chain, TRBV27 is recombined with TRBJ2-1; 10 bases in the junction line up with TRBD2. The nucleotide sequence reads TGTGCCAGCAGTTTATTGGCTAGCGGGAGTAGGAATGAGCAGTTCTTC. Protein translation: CASSLLASGSRNEQFF.